The 15 T cell receptor beta chains presented below share a single source sample, sequenced in a study of shared clonotypes between healthy human individuals (dated by TCRdb to about 2020). Library preparation used the immunoSEQ multiplex PCR assay. TCRdb holds this immuneACCESS table with in-frame rearrangements only. Some clones are missing; in checked studies, unresolved V genes explain under half, and the rest has no known cause. This sample has under 2.5 million clones in its table, and around 93% of those were observed once. 0.37% of the sample is held by the ten biggest clonotypes. The sample comprised naive CD4+ T cells from PBMCs. The sample's cell subset or site label, decoded: CD45RA+ positively selected. The receptors were sampled from a man aged 18 to 30 in good health. Some clones in this sample may be carry-over from other donors' samples.

Of note for this clone: At the DNA level, this CDR3 is encoded by other sequences in the same sample as well. The chain employs TRBV20-1 and TRBJ2-5; no definite D call. Germline V lookup: CDR1 DFQATT, CDR2 SNEGSKA (reference sequence). The CDR3 consists of 11 residues. Trimming took 1 base from V and 2 from J, leaving 2 bases between them. The DNA for the CDR3 is TGCAGTGCTAGAGGACAAGAGACCCAGTACTTC. Translating gives CSARGQETQYF.

The DNA for the CDR3 is TGCGCCAGCAGCCCGATTAGCTTTGGGGGTACGCAGTATTTT. Amino acid sequence: CASSPISFGGTQYF. The chain recombines TRBV5-1 with TRBJ2-3; D possibly uses TRBD1 or TRBD2 (5 bases each). CDR3 length: 14 residues. Trimming removed 4 bases from V and 8 bases from J, with 17 bases in between. The germline V gene encodes CDR1 SGHRS and CDR2 YFSETQ. Based on the CDR3 plus reference TRBV5-1 and TRBJ2-3, the full variable domain is KAGVTQTPRYLIKTRGQQVTLSCSPISGHRSVSWYQQTPGQGLQFLFEYFSETQRNKGNFPGRFSGRQFSNSRSEMNVSTLELGDSALYLCASSPISFGGTQYFGPGTRLTVL.

The V gene is TRBV9, the J gene TRBJ2-3, with TRBD2 matching over 10 bases. The CDR3 totals 16 residues. Germline V gives CDR1 SGDLS, CDR2 YYNGEE. Germline trimming cut 4 bases from V and 0 bases from J; bases unmatched to any gene: 5. The CDR3 reads CASSPRGLASTDTQYF. CDR3 DNA: TGTGCCAGCAGCCCTCGGGGACTAGCGAGCACAGATACGCAGTATTTT.

The count of this clone is one. The chain is built from TRBV10-1 and TRBJ2-2; 7 positions match TRBD1. V lost 5 bases to trimming and J lost 0 bases; unmatched junction nucleotides: 3. From germline, CDR1 is WNHNN and CDR2 SYGVQD (reference sequence). There are 15 residues in the CDR3. CDR3 sequence reads: CASSSGTANTGELFF. CDR3 sequence (DNA): TGCGCCAGCAGTTCCGGGACAGCGAACACCGGGGAGCTGTTTTTT.

This chain links TRBV5-1 with TRBJ2-7; 8 nucleotides line up with TRBD2. Germline V gene lookup returns CDR1 SGHRS and CDR2 YFSETQ. V gave up 4 bases and J gave up 2 bases; unmatched junction bases: 14. The CDR3 totals 17 residues. CDR3 in amino acids: CASSPPTRAGGTYEQYF. The CDR3 DNA reads as TGCGCCAGCAGCCCCCCCACGAGGGCGGGAGGAACCTACGAGCAGTACTTC.

In the case of this clone: Distinct nucleotide sequences in the sample also encode this CDR3. The chain joins TRBV27 to TRBJ1-2; D unclear. The CDR3 sequence is 14 residues long. V was clipped by 6 bases and J by 0 bases, with 11 bases between them. Germline V gene data show CDR1 as MNHEY and CDR2 as SMNVEV (reference sequence). CDR3 sequence: CASSPSLANYGYTF. The CDR3 DNA is TGTGCCAGCAGCCCCAGTCTAGCTAACTATGGCTACACCTTC.

The chain couples TRBV2 to TRBJ2-7, with D possibly TRBD1 on 5 matching bases. Deletions cut 7 bases from V and 0 bases from J, with 10 bases between. CDR3 length: 13 residues. The germline gives CDR1 SNHLY, CDR2 FYNNEI. As DNA, the CDR3 is TGTGCCAGCAACTGGGGCGCCTCCTACGAGCAGTACTTC. This codes for CASNWGASYEQYF.

V and J are TRBV28 and TRBJ2-1, with D perhaps matching TRBD2 (7 bases). CDR1 MDHEN and CDR2 SYDVKM come from the germline V gene. V was clipped by 2 bases and J by 7 bases, with 15 bases between them. The CDR3 spans 15 residues. Here the CDR3 reads CASSLAGAGQNEQFF. CDR3 DNA sequence: TGTGCCAGCAGTTTAGCGGGGGCCGGCCAGAATGAGCAGTTCTTC. Using reference TRBV28 and TRBJ2-1 for the parts outside the CDR3, the full variable domain is DVKVTQSSRYLVKRTGEKVFLECVQDMDHENMFWYRQDPGLGLRLIYFSYDVKMKEKGDIPEGYSVSREKKERFSLILESASTNQTSMYLCASSLAGAGQNEQFFGPGTRLTVL.

With regard to this clone: The same CDR3 also results from other DNA sequences found in this sample. The chain couples TRBV5-1 to TRBJ2-2; D possibly corresponds to TRBD1 (5 bases). The V gene's germline CDR1 is SGHRS and CDR2 YFSETQ. The CDR3 consists of 14 residues. With 4 bases removed from V and 2 bases from J, the gap between germline ends came to 9 bases. CDR3 in amino acids: CASSPQGNTGELFF. For the CDR3, the DNA is TGCGCCAGCAGCCCGCAGGGTAACACCGGGGAGCTGTTTTTT. The variable domain in full, with the rest retrieved from reference TRBV5-1 and TRBJ2-2, is KAGVTQTPRYLIKTRGQQVTLSCSPISGHRSVSWYQQTPGQGLQFLFEYFSETQRNKGNFPGRFSGRQFSNSRSEMNVSTLELGDSALYLCASSPQGNTGELFFGEGSRLTVL.

The chain has TRBV28 and TRBJ1-5; the D is unclear. V was cut by 3 bases and J by 2 bases, with 11 bases left in between. CDR3 size: 15 residues. The V gene's germline CDR1 is MDHEN and CDR2 SYDVKM. The CDR3 bases are TGTGCCAGCAGTTTTTCGGCGAGGGGCAATCAGCCCCAGCATTTT. Translation gives CASSFSARGNQPQHF.

The gene calls are TRBV11-1 and TRBJ2-1; TRBD1 matches at 9 bases. The CDR3 totals 15 residues. V shed 5 bases, J shed 5 bases, and the junction held 7 bases outside the gene matches. Germline CDR1 reads SGHAT; CDR2 reads FQDESV (reference sequence). Here the CDR3 DNA reads TGTGCCAGCAGCCTGGACAGGGGAAAAAACAATGAGCAGTTCTTC. Residues: CASSLDRGKNNEQFF.

The chain combines TRBV11-2 with TRBJ2-7; possibly TRBD1 for D (5 bases). Trimming removed 6 bases from V and 2 bases from J, with 14 bases in between. The CDR3 length is 14 residues. Looked up from germline, CDR1 is SGHAT and CDR2 is FQNNGV. CDR3 in amino acids: CASSFRVRTYEQYF. CDR3 sequence (DNA): TGTGCCAGCAGTTTCAGGGTTCGGACCTACGAGCAGTACTTC.

This clone has more than one count but fewer than ten. This sequence joins TRBV4-1 and TRBJ2-5, with D unresolved. V lost 4 bases to trimming and J lost 3 bases, with 9 bases between them. This CDR3 contains 13 residues. CDR1 is MGHRA, CDR2 YSYEKL, per germline. CDR3 in DNA: TGCGCCAGCAGCCTGCGGACGGAAGAGACCCAGTACTTC. Its protein product is CASSLRTEETQYF.

The genes are TRBV9 and TRBJ1-3; D is uncertain. Deletions cut 3 bases from V and 3 bases from J, with 1 base between. This CDR3 has 11 amino acids. Germline CDR1 reads SGDLS; CDR2 reads YYNGEE. The CDR3 spells CASSGGNTIYF. The DNA of the CDR3 is TGTGCCAGCAGCGGTGGAAACACCATATATTTT. Looking up the rest from reference TRBV9 and TRBJ1-3 gives the full variable domain: DSGVTQTPKHLITATGQRVTLRCSPRSGDLSVYWYQQSLDQGLQFLIQYYNGEERAKGNILERFSAQQFPDLHSELNLSSLELGDSALYFCASSGGNTIYFGEGSWLTVV.

This clone was detected only once. The chain uses TRBV28 and TRBJ2-1; no clear D gene. From germline, CDR1 is MDHEN and CDR2 SYDVKM. This CDR3 has 19 amino acids. V gave up 6 bases and J gave up 0 bases, with 24 bases separating them. The CDR3 sequence: CASRYQERGFSNSYNEQFF. The DNA of the CDR3 is TGTGCCAGCAGATACCAGGAGCGCGGCTTCTCTAACTCCTACAATGAGCAGTTCTTC. The complete variable domain, with remaining parts taken from reference TRBV28 and TRBJ2-1, reads DVKVTQSSRYLVKRTGEKVFLECVQDMDHENMFWYRQDPGLGLRLIYFSYDVKMKEKGDIPEGYSVSREKKERFSLILESASTNQTSMYLCASRYQERGFSNSYNEQFFGPGTRLTVL.